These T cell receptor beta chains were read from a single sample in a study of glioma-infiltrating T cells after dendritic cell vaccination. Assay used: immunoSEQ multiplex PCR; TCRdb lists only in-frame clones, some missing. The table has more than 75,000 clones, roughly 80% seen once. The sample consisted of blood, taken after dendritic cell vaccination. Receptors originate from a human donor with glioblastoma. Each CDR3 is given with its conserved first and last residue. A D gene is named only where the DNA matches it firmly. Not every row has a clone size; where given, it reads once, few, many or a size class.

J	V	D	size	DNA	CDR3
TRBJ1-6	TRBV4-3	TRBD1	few	TGCGCCAGCAGCCAAAATGGACAGGCCTATAATTCACCCCTCCACTTT	CASSQNGQAYNSPLHF
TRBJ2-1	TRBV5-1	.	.	TGCGCCAGCAGCTTGGCCGACTCTGACAATGAGCAGTTCTTC	CASSLADSDNEQFF
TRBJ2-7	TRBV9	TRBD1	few	TGTGCCAGCAGCGTAGAGGGACAGGAGAGTTACGAGCAGTACTTC	CASSVEGQESYEQYF
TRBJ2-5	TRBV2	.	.	TGTGCCAGCAGTGATGGGGGGGGCCGAAAAGAGACCCAGTACTTC	CASSDGGGRKETQYF
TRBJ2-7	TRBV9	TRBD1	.	TGTGCCAGCAGCGTCGAAGGACAGGGGGCCTACGAGCAGTACTTC	CASSVEGQGAYEQYF
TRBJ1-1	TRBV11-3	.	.	TGTGCCAGCAGCCCGACACCCCAAGGTGAAGCTTTCTTT	CASSPTPQGEAFF
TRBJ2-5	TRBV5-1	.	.	TGCGCCAGCAGCTTGGAAACAGGGTTTTTCGAGACCCAGTACTTC	CASSLETGFFETQYF
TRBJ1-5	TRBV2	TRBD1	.	TGTGCCAGCAGGTGGACAGGATTTGATCAGCCCCAGCATTTT	CASRWTGFDQPQHF
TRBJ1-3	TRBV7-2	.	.	TGTGCCAGCAGCTTAGCCCCAGGGCCTGGAAACACCATATATTTT	CASSLAPGPGNTIYF
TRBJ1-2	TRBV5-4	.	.	TGTGCCAGCAGCTTATTGAGGGATGGCTACACCTTC	CASSLLRDGYTF
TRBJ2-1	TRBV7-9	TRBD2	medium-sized	TGTGCCAGCAGCTTAGGAGCGGGGAACTACAATGAGCAGTTCTTC	CASSLGAGNYNEQFF
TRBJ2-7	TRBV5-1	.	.	TGCGCCAGCAGCTTGGGGACCGGGGTCCTTCGCGACGAGCAGTACTTC	CASSLGTGVLRDEQYF
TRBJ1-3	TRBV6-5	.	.	TGTGCCAGCAGTTCTAAGGGAAACACCATATATTTT	CASSSKGNTIYF
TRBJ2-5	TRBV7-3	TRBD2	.	TGTGCCAGCAGCTTAAACCCTCTAGCGGGGCAAGAGACCCAGTACTTC	CASSLNPLAGQETQYF
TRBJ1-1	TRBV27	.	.	TGTGCCAGCAGTTTAGGGCAGGGAAGAACTGAAGCTTTCTTT	CASSLGQGRTEAFF
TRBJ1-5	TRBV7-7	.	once	TGTGCCAGCAGATCCCCCGGGGGAGGCCAGCCCCAGCATTTT	CASRSPGGGQPQHF
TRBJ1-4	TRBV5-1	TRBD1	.	TGCGCCAGCAGCGTAGGTACAGGGGCAACTAATGAAAAACTGTTTTTT	CASSVGTGATNEKLFF
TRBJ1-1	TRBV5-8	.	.	TGTGCCAGTTTCCGGGAGCTGAACACTGAAGCTTTCTTT	CASFRELNTEAFF
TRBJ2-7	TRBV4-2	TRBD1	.	TGTGCCAGCAGCCAAGTCGGCCAGGGGGACCACGAGCAGTACTTC	CASSQVGQGDHEQYF
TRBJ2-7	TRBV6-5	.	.	TGTGCCAGCAGTTACTCGCGGCAAGGGGGCTACGAGCAGTACTTC	CASSYSRQGGYEQYF
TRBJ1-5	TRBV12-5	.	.	TGTGCTAGTGTCCGTGGCGCCGGGAATCAGCCCCAGCATTTT	CASVRGAGNQPQHF
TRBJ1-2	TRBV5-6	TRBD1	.	TGTGCCAGCAGCTTGGGGACAGGGAGGAGGAACTATGGCTACACCTTC	CASSLGTGRRNYGYTF
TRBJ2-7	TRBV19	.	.	TGTGCCAGTAGTATCTCCCACAGTGTTACCTACGAGCAGTACTTC	CASSISHSVTYEQYF
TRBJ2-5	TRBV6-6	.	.	TGTGCCAGCAGTTCCACCTCAGGGTTCCAAGAGACCCAGTACTTC	CASSSTSGFQETQYF
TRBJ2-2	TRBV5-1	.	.	TGCGCCACCTCATGGTCGGGTTCCGGGGAGCTGTTTTTT	CATSWSGSGELFF
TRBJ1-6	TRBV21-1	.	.	TGTGCCAGCAGCAGGCCCCTCTATAATTCACCCCTCCACTTT	CASSRPLYNSPLHF
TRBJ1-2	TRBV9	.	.	TGTGCCAGCAGCGCGGGAGGCAGGGTGGGTGATGGTGGCTACACCTTC	CASSAGGRVGDGGYTF
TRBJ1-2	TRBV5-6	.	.	TGTGCCAGCAGCTTGGACAGGTGGAAGAACTATGGCTACACCTTC	CASSLDRWKNYGYTF
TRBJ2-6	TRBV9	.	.	TGTGCCAGTTCGTCTGGGGCCAACGTCCTGACTTTC	CASSSGANVLTF
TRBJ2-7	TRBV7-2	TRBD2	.	TGTGCCAGCAGCATTCAGAGCGGGGGCAAGGACGAGCAGTACTTC	CASSIQSGGKDEQYF
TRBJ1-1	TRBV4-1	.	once	TGCGCCAGCAGCGTGACTATAACAGGGTACACTGAAGCTTTCTTT	CASSVTITGYTEAFF
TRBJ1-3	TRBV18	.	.	TGTGCCAGCTCACCACCAGAGGGACTCTCTGGAAACACCATATATTTT	CASSPPEGLSGNTIYF
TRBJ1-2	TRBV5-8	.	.	TGTGCCAGCAGCTTTATGCGGCGCGGCTACACCTTC	CASSFMRRGYTF
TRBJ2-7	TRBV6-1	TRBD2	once	TGTGCCAGCTGTCACGGGACTAGCGGAGGGTACGAGCAGTACTTC	CASCHGTSGGYEQYF
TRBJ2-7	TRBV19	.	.	TGTGCCAGTAGTTTACAGGCCGACGTGGGGGAGCAGTACTTC	CASSLQADVGEQYF
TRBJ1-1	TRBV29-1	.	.	TGCAGCGTTGATGCGGGGAGTGAAGCTTTCTTT	CSVDAGSEAFF
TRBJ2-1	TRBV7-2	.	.	TGTGCCAGCATAAAGGCAATTGGGACTTTCTCGGCCAATGAGCAGTTCTTC	CASIKAIGTFSANEQFF
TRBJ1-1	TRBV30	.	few	TGTGCCTGGGGCGGGGGAATGAACACTGAAGCTTTCTTT	CAWGGGMNTEAFF
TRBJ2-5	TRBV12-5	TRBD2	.	TGTGCTAGTGGAACGACTAGCGGGGGAGCTCAAGAGACCCAGTACTTC	CASGTTSGGAQETQYF
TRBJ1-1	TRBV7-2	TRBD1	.	TGTGCCAGCAGCTTGATGACAGGGGTGAACACTGAAGCTTTCTTT	CASSLMTGVNTEAFF
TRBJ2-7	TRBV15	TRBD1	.	TGTGCCACCAGCAGCAGGGCCGGGACAGGAGGGGACGAGCAGTACTTC	CATSSRAGTGGDEQYF
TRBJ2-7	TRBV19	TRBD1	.	TGTGCCAGTAGTATTCCAGCAGGGGGCTCCTACGAGCAGTACTTC	CASSIPAGGSYEQYF
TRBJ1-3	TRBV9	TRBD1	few	TGTGCCAGCAGCGCCCGACCGGGACAGGGGGCGATCTCTGGAAACACCATATATTTT	CASSARPGQGAISGNTIYF
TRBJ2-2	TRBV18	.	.	TGTGCCAGCTCACCTCAAAGGACAGTTAACACCGGGGAGCTGTTTTTT	CASSPQRTVNTGELFF
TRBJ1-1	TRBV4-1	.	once	TGCGCCAGCAGCCAGAAGGAGGGGCCCACGGGGAAGAACACTGAAGCTTTCTTT	CASSQKEGPTGKNTEAFF
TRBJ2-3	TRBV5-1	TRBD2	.	TGCGCCAGCAGCGGGGGACTAGCGGGGGGTCCGGGTGATACGCAGTATTTT	CASSGGLAGGPGDTQYF
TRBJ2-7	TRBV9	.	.	TGTGCCAGCAGCGTAGCAGGGGGAGGTTACGAGCAGTACTTC	CASSVAGGGYEQYF
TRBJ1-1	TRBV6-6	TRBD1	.	TGTGCCAGCAGTTACTCGAGTAGGGGGCGGAACACTGAAGCTTTCTTT	CASSYSSRGRNTEAFF
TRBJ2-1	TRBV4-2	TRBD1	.	TGTGCCAGCAGCCAAGGGGGACAGGCCTACAATGAGCAGTTCTTC	CASSQGGQAYNEQFF
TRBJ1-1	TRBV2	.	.	TGTGCCAGCAGTGAAATCCCGTCGGCTTTCTTT	CASSEIPSAFF
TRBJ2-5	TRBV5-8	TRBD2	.	TGTGCCAGCAGCTTCCGGACTAGCGGGGGGCCGGGGGAGACCCAGTACTTC	CASSFRTSGGPGETQYF
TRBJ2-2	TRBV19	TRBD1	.	TGTGCCACCCAGGGGGCCGGGGAGCTGTTTTTT	CATQGAGELFF
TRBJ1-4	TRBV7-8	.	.	TGTGCCAGCAGCTTGTGGCCCACTAATGAAAAACTGTTTTTT	CASSLWPTNEKLFF